This TCR beta chain is drawn from a study of immune evolution from preneoplasia to lung adenocarcinoma. Study-level results: Top clone share appeared to fall from AAH through AIS, MIA, adenocarcinoma.

Here immunoSEQ multiplex PCR was the method, and the copy in TCRdb shows in-frame clones only, minus some. The repertoire holds tens of thousands of clones, with 65% to 80% as singletons. V dropped 4 bases and J dropped 4 bases, with 15 bases sitting between them. From germline, CDR1 is SGHRS and CDR2 YFSETQ. The CDR3 loop spans 15 amino acids. Resections took place in Japan or China from the mid-2010s to the late 2010s. H&E slides confirmed each diagnosis, reviewed by two pathologists independently. Nucleic acids came from premalignant or tumor cells enriched by macro-dissection. Details on this clone: The target antigen is unknown.

The V call is TRBV5-1, the J call TRBJ2-1; D assignment may be TRBD1 or TRBD2 (7 bases each). The source is a person between 55 and 69 years old with lung adenocarcinoma. The source material was FFPE invasive lung adenocarcinoma tissue. The DNA for the CDR3 is TGCGCCAGCAGCACCCAGGGGGGGGCTTACAATGAGCAGTTCTTC. Translating it yields CASSTQGGAYNEQFF.